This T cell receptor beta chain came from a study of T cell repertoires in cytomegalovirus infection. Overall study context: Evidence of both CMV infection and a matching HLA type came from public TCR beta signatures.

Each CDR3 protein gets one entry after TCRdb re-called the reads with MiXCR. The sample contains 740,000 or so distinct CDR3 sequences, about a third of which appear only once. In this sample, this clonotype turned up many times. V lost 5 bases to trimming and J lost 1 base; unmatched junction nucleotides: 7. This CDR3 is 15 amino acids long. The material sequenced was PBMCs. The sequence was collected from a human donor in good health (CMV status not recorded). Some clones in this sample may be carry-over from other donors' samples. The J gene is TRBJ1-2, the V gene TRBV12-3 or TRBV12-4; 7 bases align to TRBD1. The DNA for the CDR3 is TGTGCCAGCAGTGAGGGAGGACAGGATAACTATGGCTACACCTTC. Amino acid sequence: CASSEGGQDNYGYTF.